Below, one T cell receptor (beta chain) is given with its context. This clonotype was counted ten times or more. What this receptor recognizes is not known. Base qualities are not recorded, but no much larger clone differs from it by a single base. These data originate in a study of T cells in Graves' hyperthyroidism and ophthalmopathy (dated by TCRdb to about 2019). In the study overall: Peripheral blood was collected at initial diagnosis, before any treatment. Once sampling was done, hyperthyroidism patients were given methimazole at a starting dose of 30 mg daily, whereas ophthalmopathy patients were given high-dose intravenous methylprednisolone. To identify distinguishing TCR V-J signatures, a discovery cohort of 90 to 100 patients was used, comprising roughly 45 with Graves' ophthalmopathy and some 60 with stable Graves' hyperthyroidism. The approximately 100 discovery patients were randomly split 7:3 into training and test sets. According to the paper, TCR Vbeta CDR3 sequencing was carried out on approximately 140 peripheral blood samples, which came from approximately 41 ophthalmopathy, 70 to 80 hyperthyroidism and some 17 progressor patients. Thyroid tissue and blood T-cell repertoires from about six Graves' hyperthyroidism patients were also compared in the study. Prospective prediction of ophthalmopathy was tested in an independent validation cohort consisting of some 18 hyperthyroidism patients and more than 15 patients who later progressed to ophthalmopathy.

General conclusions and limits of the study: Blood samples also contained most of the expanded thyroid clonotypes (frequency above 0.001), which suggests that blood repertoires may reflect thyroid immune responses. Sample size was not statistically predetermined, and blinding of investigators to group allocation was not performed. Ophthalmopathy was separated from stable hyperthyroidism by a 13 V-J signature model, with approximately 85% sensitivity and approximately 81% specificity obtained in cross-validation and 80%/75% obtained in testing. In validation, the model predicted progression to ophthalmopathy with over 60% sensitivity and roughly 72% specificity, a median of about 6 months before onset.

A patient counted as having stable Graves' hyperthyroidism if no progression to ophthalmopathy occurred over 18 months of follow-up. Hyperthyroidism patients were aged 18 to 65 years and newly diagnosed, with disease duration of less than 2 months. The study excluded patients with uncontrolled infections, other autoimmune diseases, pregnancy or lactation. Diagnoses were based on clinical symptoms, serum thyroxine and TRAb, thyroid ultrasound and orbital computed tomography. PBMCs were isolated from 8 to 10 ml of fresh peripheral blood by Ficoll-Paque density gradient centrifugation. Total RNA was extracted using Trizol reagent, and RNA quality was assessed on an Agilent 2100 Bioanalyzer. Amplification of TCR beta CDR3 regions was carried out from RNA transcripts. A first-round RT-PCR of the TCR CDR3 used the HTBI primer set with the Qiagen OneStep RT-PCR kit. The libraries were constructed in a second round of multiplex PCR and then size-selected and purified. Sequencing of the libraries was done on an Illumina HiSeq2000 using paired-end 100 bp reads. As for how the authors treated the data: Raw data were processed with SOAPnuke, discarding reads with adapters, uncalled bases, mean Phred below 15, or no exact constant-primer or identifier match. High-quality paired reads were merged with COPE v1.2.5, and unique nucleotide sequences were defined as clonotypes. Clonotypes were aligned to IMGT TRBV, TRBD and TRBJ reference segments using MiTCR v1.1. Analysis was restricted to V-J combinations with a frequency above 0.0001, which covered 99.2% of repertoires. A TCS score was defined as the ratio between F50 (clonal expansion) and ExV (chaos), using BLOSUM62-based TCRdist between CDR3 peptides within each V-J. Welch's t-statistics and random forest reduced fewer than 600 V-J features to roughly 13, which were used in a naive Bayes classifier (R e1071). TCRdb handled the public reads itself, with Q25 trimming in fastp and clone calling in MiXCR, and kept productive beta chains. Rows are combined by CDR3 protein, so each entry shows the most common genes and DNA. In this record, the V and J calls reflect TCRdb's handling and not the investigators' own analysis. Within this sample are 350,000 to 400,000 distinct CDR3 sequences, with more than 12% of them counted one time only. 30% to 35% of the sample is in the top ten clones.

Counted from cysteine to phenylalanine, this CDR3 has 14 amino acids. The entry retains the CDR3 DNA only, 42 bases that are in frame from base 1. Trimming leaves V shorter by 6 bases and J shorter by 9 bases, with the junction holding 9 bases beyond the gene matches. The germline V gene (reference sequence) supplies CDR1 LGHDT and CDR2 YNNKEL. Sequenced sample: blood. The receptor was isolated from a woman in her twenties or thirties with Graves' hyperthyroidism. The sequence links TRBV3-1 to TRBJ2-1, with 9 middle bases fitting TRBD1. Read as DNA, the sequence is TGTGCCAGCAGTTCCGGGACAGGGTATCGTGAGCAGTTCTTC. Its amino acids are CASSSGTGYREQFF.